Listed here are 8 T cell receptor beta chains from one sample, sequenced in a study of blood T cell repertoires in COVID-19 (dated by TCRdb to about 2020). The protocol used for the library was the immunoSEQ multiplex PCR assay. Not all clones reach the TCRdb copy of this immuneACCESS table, which keeps in-frame sequences only. Checked studies attribute under half of the gap to unresolved V genes and leave the rest unexplained. The sample profile shows 250,000 to 300,000 clones; almost 85% of them were found once. The ten largest make up 4.5% to 5.5% of the sample. Sequencing was carried out using peripheral blood. The receptors come from a man aged 45-60 years with active or convalescent COVID-19.

The J gene is TRBJ2-3, the V gene TRBV4-1; the D gene is possibly TRBD2 (6 bases). Germline CDR1 and CDR2: MGHRA and YSYEKL. This CDR3 comprises 18 residues. Trimming stripped 1 base from V and 2 bases from J, with 19 bases between. The CDR3 loop reads CASSQAPLQRRDTDTQYF. The CDR3 bases are TGCGCCAGCAGCCAAGCCCCTCTACAGCGGAGGGACACAGATACGCAGTATTTT.

The chain is built from TRBV5-1 and TRBJ1-4; 12 bases line up with TRBD1. The CDR3 covers 16 residues. Germline trimming cut 4 bases from V and 6 bases from J; bases unmatched to any gene: 7. Germline lookup yields CDR1 SGHRS and CDR2 YFSETQ. CDR3 bases: TGCGCCAGCAGCAAGGGACAGGGGGCGCGGGATGAAAAACTGTTTTTT. The encoded protein is CASSKGQGARDEKLFF.

This chain connects TRBV7-5 to TRBJ1-3; the table's D call, TRBD1, has no DNA check behind it. TRBV7-5 is recorded as a pseudogene. CDR3 length: 15 residues. The CDR3 coding sequence is TGTGTCAGAAGCCAGGGGGTCTTCTCTGGAAACACCATATATTTT. Translating gives CVRSQGVFSGNTIYF.

The rearrangement uses TRBV7-3 and TRBJ2-7; D is possibly TRBD1 (5 bases). The CDR3 is 16 amino acids. CDR1 is SGHTA, CDR2 FQGTGA, per germline. V dropped 1 base and J dropped 2 bases, with 15 bases sitting between them. The CDR3 loop is CASSLKAGADPYEQYF. CDR3 coding DNA: TGTGCCAGCAGCTTAAAGGCTGGGGCAGATCCCTACGAGCAGTACTTC.

This clone was picked up one time. The chain links TRBV6-2 or TRBV6-3 to TRBJ1-4, with 8 bases matching TRBD1. With V trimmed by 6 bases and J by 6 bases, 12 bases remained unmatched. The germline V gene has CDR1 MNHEY and CDR2 SVGEGT. The CDR3 has 16 residues. CDR3 region: CASSDFATTGDEKLFF. CDR3 in DNA: TGTGCCAGCAGCGACTTCGCTACGACAGGGGATGAAAAACTGTTTTTT.

The chain recombines TRBV2 with TRBJ2-2, with 9 bases fitting TRBD1. This CDR3 is built from 13 residues. With V trimmed by 7 bases and J by 5 bases, 2 bases remained unmatched. Per germline, CDR1 SNHLY and CDR2 FYNNEI. The CDR3 nucleotides read TGTGCCAGCACTGACAGGGGGACCGGGGAGCTGTTTTTT. Its translation: CASTDRGTGELFF. The whole variable domain, filled in from reference TRBV2 and TRBJ2-2, reads EPEVTQTPSHQVTQMGQEVILRCVPISNHLYFYWYRQILGQKVEFLVSFYNNEISEKSEIFDDQFSVERPDGSNFTLKIRSTKLEDSAMYFCASTDRGTGELFFGEGSRLTVL.

The chain is built from TRBV12-5 and TRBJ2-7, with 10 bases matching TRBD2. This CDR3 has 15 residues. The germline gives CDR1 LGHNT, CDR2 FRNRAP. V trimming: 1 base; J trimming: 4 bases; junction bases outside the gene matches: 4. As DNA, the CDR3 is TGTGCTAGTGGTTTGGGGCATAGCGGGAGGTACGAGCAGTACTTC. Translated, it gives CASGLGHSGRYEQYF.

CDR3 loop: CASSFGGMEFF. CDR3 nucleotide sequence: TGTGCCAGCAGTTTTGGAGGGATGGAGTTCTTC. The gene calls are TRBV12-3 or TRBV12-4 and TRBJ2-1, with D possibly matching TRBD2 (6 bases). V was clipped by 3 bases and J by 14 bases, with 11 bases between them. CDR3 length: 11 residues.